A selection of T cell receptor beta chains follows, all from one sample in a study of cytomegalovirus exposure and HLA in healthy donors. Profiling relied on immunoSEQ multiplex PCR, and the TCRdb table lists in-frame clones only, not all of them. Of about 190,000 clones listed, about four fifths were seen once; the top ten hold 1.7%. The sequencing sample was made of PBMCs. The receptors shown here come from a woman aged 18 to 35 in good health and CMV-seronegative. Both conserved end residues are part of each CDR3. The D gene is left open where the match is weak. Clone size is not always given. Where it is, it says once, few, many or a class for expanded clones.

J	size	V	D	DNA	CDR3
TRBJ2-3	NA	TRBV4-2	TRBD1	TGTGCCAGCAGCCAAACCTATGCGGCGACAGGGGGCCAGGATACGCAGTATTTT	CASSQTYAATGGQDTQYF
TRBJ2-5	NA	TRBV20-1	NA	TGCAGTGCAGGAGGAATAGAGACCCAGTACTTC	CSAGGIETQYF
TRBJ2-3	NA	TRBV4-2	TRBD2	TGTGCCAGCAGCCAATGGCGAGCGGGAGGTTCAGATACGCAGTATTTT	CASSQWRAGGSDTQYF
TRBJ2-3	NA	TRBV27	TRBD2	TGTGCCAGCATGTCGACTAGCGGGAGATACGTAACAGATACGCAGTATTTT	CASMSTSGRYVTDTQYF
TRBJ1-2	once	TRBV7-6	NA	TGTGCCAGCGGTCCAGCGGGCAGGGCCTTAGACTATGGCTACACCTTC	CASGPAGRALDYGYTF
TRBJ1-2	few	TRBV6-5	NA	TGTGCCAGCACCTCCCCGGACAGCCAGTGGGGCTACACCTTC	CASTSPDSQWGYTF
TRBJ2-2	NA	TRBV25-1	TRBD1	TGTGCCAGCAGTCCACTACAGGGGCAGGGTAGCGTCACCGGGGAGCTGTTTTTT	CASSPLQGQGSVTGELFF
TRBJ1-4	NA	TRBV5-1	NA	TGCGCCAGCAGCCAGGGTCCCCCTTCCGGTGAAAAACTGTTTTTT	CASSQGPPSGEKLFF
TRBJ2-3	NA	TRBV19	NA	TGTGCCAGTCTTGGACAAAACACAGATACGCAGTATTTT	CASLGQNTDTQYF
TRBJ1-4	NA	TRBV5-4	NA	TGTGCCAGCAGCCTTCCGGGGGGTAATGAAAAACTGTTTTTT	CASSLPGGNEKLFF
TRBJ2-3	few	TRBV5-8	NA	TGTGCCAGCAGCTTCCAACAGGATGCTAGCACAGATACGCAGTATTTT	CASSFQQDASTDTQYF
TRBJ1-5	NA	TRBV27	TRBD1	TGTGCCAGCAGTCCCCAGGGGGCGAATCAGCCCCAGCATTTT	CASSPQGANQPQHF
TRBJ2-4	NA	TRBV4-2	TRBD1	TGTGCCAGCAGCCACCTAGGACAGGGGGCGGACATTCAGTACTTC	CASSHLGQGADIQYF
TRBJ2-7	NA	TRBV4-3	TRBD2	TGCGCCAGCAGCCAAGACCGGGGGGTGGTATACGAGCAGTACTTC	CASSQDRGVVYEQYF
TRBJ2-1	NA	TRBV13	NA	TGTGCCAGCAGCGCCCTAGCGCCCTCCTACAATGAGCAGTTCTTC	CASSALAPSYNEQFF
TRBJ2-4	NA	TRBV19	NA	TGTGCCAGTAGTAACCCGGGACATGTCAACATTCAGTACTTC	CASSNPGHVNIQYF
TRBJ2-3	NA	TRBV5-6	TRBD1	TGTGCCAGCAGCCAGACAGGGACCACAGATACGCAGTATTTT	CASSQTGTTDTQYF
TRBJ2-7	NA	TRBV28	TRBD1	TGTGCCAGCAGGGGGACAGGGGTTACCTACGAGCAGTACTTC	CASRGTGVTYEQYF
TRBJ2-5	NA	TRBV30	TRBD2	TGTGCCTGGAGTGTACTTCTAGCGGAAGAGACCCAGTACTTC	CAWSVLLAEETQYF
TRBJ2-1	NA	TRBV11-3	TRBD1	TGTGCCAGCAGCTTAGACTCCCGACAGGGGAATGAGCAGTTCTTC	CASSLDSRQGNEQFF
TRBJ1-1	NA	TRBV14	NA	TGTGCCAGCAGCCGGAGCGGAGGACGGGCTTTCTTT	CASSRSGGRAFF
TRBJ2-7	NA	TRBV2	TRBD2	TGTGCCAGCAGTGAGGGAACTAGCGGGAGGCTCCTCACCTACGAGCAGTACTTC	CASSEGTSGRLLTYEQYF
TRBJ2-5	NA	TRBV4-1	NA	TGCGCCAGCAGCCAAGTTAGCACTAGTTTCGGTGAGCAGTACTTC	CASSQVSTSFGEQYF
TRBJ2-1	few	TRBV6-5	TRBD2	TGTGCCAGCAGCGCGACTAGCGGGAGGATCGATGAGCAGTTCTTC	CASSATSGRIDEQFF
TRBJ2-5	NA	TRBV7-9	TRBD2	TGTGCCAGCAGCTTATTAGCGGGTGGGGCAGAGACCCAGTACTTC	CASSLLAGGAETQYF
TRBJ2-2	NA	TRBV7-2	NA	TGTGCCAGCAGCTTCTCACTGAACACCGGGGAGCTGTTTTTT	CASSFSLNTGELFF
TRBJ2-1	NA	TRBV2	TRBD2	TGTGCCAGCAGTGGGGTTATGTTACCGGCGGGAGGGCCGTTGGGTACATACAATGAGCAGTTCTTC	CASSGVMLPAGGPLGTYNEQFF
TRBJ2-1	once	TRBV7-2	TRBD2	TGTGCCAGCAGCTTATCTAGCGGGGGGGCATGGGAGCAGTTCTTC	CASSLSSGGAWEQFF
TRBJ1-1	many	TRBV29-1	NA	TGCAGCGTGACGGCACAGGGGAACACTGAAGCTTTCTTT	CSVTAQGNTEAFF
TRBJ1-5	NA	TRBV19	NA	TGTGCCAGTAGTAATCCCGGACAGAGAACTTATAGCAATCAGCCCCAGCATTTT	CASSNPGQRTYSNQPQHF
TRBJ1-2	once	TRBV7-9	TRBD1	TGTGCCAGCAGCACAGGGACAGTCACTGGCTACACCTTC	CASSTGTVTGYTF
TRBJ1-5	NA	TRBV11-2	NA	TGTGCCAGCAGCCGTGGGACTGAAGGTCAGCCCCAGCATTTT	CASSRGTEGQPQHF
TRBJ1-1	NA	TRBV4-1	TRBD1	TGCGCCAGCAGCCAGCAGACAGGGCTAGACACTGAAGCTTTCTTT	CASSQQTGLDTEAFF
TRBJ2-7	NA	TRBV28	NA	TGTGCCAGCAGTTTAAGCCCGGGACAAGGCATTGGGGGCCCCCGCTACGAGCAGTACTTC	CASSLSPGQGIGGPRYEQYF
TRBJ1-4	NA	TRBV1	NA	TGCACCAGGGGACAGGGGGGAGGTAATGAAAAACTGTTTTTT	CTRGQGGGNEKLFF